This record looks at one T cell receptor beta chain sequence and its context. V was trimmed by 5 bases and J by 0 bases, leaving 13 bases between them. Germline V gene lookup returns CDR1 MNHEY and CDR2 SVGAGI. This CDR3 is built from 15 residues. These data come from a study of cytomegalovirus exposure and HLA in healthy donors. With 60 Vbeta and 13 Jbeta primers, the PCR was carried out. The table came from immunoSEQ multiplex PCR; TCRdb's copy has only in-frame clones and leaves some out. The table includes 110,000 to 150,000 clones, about 73% detected once. The sequenced sample consisted of PBMCs. The receptor was isolated from an older woman in good health and CMV-seropositive. The gene calls are TRBV6-5 and TRBJ1-2; D is undetermined. CDR3 coding DNA: TGTGCCAGCAGTCCCGGGGTACAAGCTAACTATGGCTACACCTTC. This translates into CASSPGVQANYGYTF.